This is a list of T cell receptor beta chains from one sample in a study of cytomegalovirus exposure and HLA in healthy donors. Generated by immunoSEQ multiplex PCR, the TCRdb table keeps only in-frame clones and is missing some. The sample contains under 200,000 clones, about 80% of which appear only once. Sequencing used PBMCs. These TCRs come from a man aged 30 to 45 in good health and CMV-seronegative. CDR3s include the opening cysteine and the closing phenylalanine or tryptophan. Fields, in order: J gene, D gene, clone size, V gene, CDR3 DNA, CDR3 protein. The D gene is left open where the match is weak. Clone size is not always given. Where it is, it says once, few, many or a class for expanded clones.

J: TRBJ2-7; D: TRBD1; size: .; V: TRBV2; DNA: TGTGCCAGCAGTGAAGCGCAGGACAGGGGGCGATACGAGCAGTACTTC; CDR3: CASSEAQDRGRYEQYF
J: TRBJ2-5; D: .; size: .; V: TRBV5-4; DNA: TGTGCCAGCAGCTTGGGAGCGTACCAAGAGACCCAGTACTTC; CDR3: CASSLGAYQETQYF
J: TRBJ1-2; D: TRBD1; size: .; V: TRBV29-1; DNA: TGCAGCGTTGACACAGGGGGTCTCGACTATGGCTACACCTTC; CDR3: CSVDTGGLDYGYTF
J: TRBJ2-7; D: TRBD1; size: .; V: TRBV9; DNA: TGTGCCAGCAGCGTAGGAGCGACAGGGGGCAACTACGAGCAGTACTTC; CDR3: CASSVGATGGNYEQYF
J: TRBJ1-4; D: TRBD1; size: .; V: TRBV4-2; DNA: TGTGCCAGCAGCCAAGATAGGGACAGCCATAATGAAAAACTGCTTTTT; CDR3: CASSQDRDSHNEKLLF
J: TRBJ1-4; D: TRBD1; size: .; V: TRBV7-2; DNA: TGTGCCAGCAGCTACGGACAGGGGTTTAATGAAAAACTGTTTTTT; CDR3: CASSYGQGFNEKLFF
J: TRBJ2-6; D: .; size: .; V: TRBV18; DNA: TGTGCCAGCTCACCCGATTCAGGGTTCTCTGGGGCCAACGTCCTGACTTTC; CDR3: CASSPDSGFSGANVLTF
J: TRBJ2-3; D: TRBD1; size: few; V: TRBV28; DNA: TGTGCCAGCAGGGGACAGGGCACAGATACGCAGTATTTT; CDR3: CASRGQGTDTQYF
J: TRBJ2-1; D: .; size: .; V: TRBV5-3; DNA: TGTGCCAGAAGCGCCCCTACTAGAGGTGAGCAGTTCTTC; CDR3: CARSAPTRGEQFF
J: TRBJ2-7; D: TRBD1; size: .; V: TRBV7-9; DNA: TGTGCCAGCAGCTTCGGGACAGCGAACTACGAGCAGTACTTC; CDR3: CASSFGTANYEQYF
J: TRBJ2-5; D: .; size: .; V: TRBV10-1; DNA: TGCGCCAGGATTCCAGCGGCAGGAGGGCCCCAAGAGACCCAGTACTTC; CDR3: CARIPAAGGPQETQYF
J: TRBJ2-6; D: .; size: .; V: TRBV7-8; DNA: TGTGCCAGCAGCCGAAGAGCCCCTGGGGCCAACGTCCTGACTTTC; CDR3: CASSRRAPGANVLTF
J: TRBJ2-7; D: TRBD2; size: .; V: TRBV11-2; DNA: TGTGCCAGCAGCTTAGGGATTAGCGAAGCGGGGGGGCTCTACGAGCAGTACTTC; CDR3: CASSLGISEAGGLYEQYF
J: TRBJ2-7; D: TRBD2; size: .; V: TRBV7-8; DNA: TGTGCCAGCAGCTTAGAAAGCGGGATCCTCTTGGAGCAGTACTTC; CDR3: CASSLESGILLEQYF
J: TRBJ2-7; D: .; size: .; V: TRBV21-1; DNA: TGTGCCAGCAGCAAAAAAGCGAACAGGGTTGTCTACGAGCAGTACTTC; CDR3: CASSKKANRVVYEQYF
J: TRBJ1-3; D: .; size: .; V: TRBV29-1; DNA: TGCAGCGTTGTCCAGGGACTCTCTGGAAACACCATATATTTT; CDR3: CSVVQGLSGNTIYF
J: TRBJ1-1; D: TRBD1; size: .; V: TRBV2; DNA: TGTGCCAGCAGTACAGGGGCGGTTCGGGCCACTGAAGCTTTCTTT; CDR3: CASSTGAVRATEAFF
J: TRBJ1-1; D: TRBD1; size: .; V: TRBV2; DNA: TGTGCCAGCAAATTAGGACAGGGATTCACTGAAGCTTTCTTT; CDR3: CASKLGQGFTEAFF
J: TRBJ1-1; D: .; size: .; V: TRBV23-1; DNA: TGCGCCAGCAGCCGGGGAGGGCATCATAACACTGAAGCTTTCTTT; CDR3: CASSRGGHHNTEAFF
J: TRBJ2-7; D: TRBD2; size: .; V: TRBV5-6; DNA: TGTGCCAGCAGCACCTCTCTAGCGGTCTCCTACGAGCAGTACTTC; CDR3: CASSTSLAVSYEQYF
J: TRBJ2-7; D: TRBD2; size: once; V: TRBV6-5; DNA: TGTGCCAGCAGTTTTTCGGTTAGCGGGAAATACGAGCAGTACTTC; CDR3: CASSFSVSGKYEQYF
J: TRBJ2-2; D: TRBD2; size: .; V: TRBV2; DNA: TGTGCCACCAGGACTAGCGAGCTAACCGGGGAGCTGTTTTTT; CDR3: CATRTSELTGELFF
J: TRBJ2-3; D: TRBD2; size: .; V: TRBV6-4; DNA: TGTGCCAGCATTCTGATGACTAGCGGGGCCCTAGTCGGCACAGATACGCAGTATTTT; CDR3: CASILMTSGALVGTDTQYF
J: TRBJ1-1; D: .; size: .; V: TRBV6-1; DNA: TGTGCCAGCAGCGGACAGTCGAACACTGAAGCTTTCTTT; CDR3: CASSGQSNTEAFF
J: TRBJ1-6; D: .; size: .; V: TRBV5-1; DNA: TGCGCCAGCAGTTTTGGTCTTCAGGGCGGGAATAATTCACCCCTCCACTTT; CDR3: CASSFGLQGGNNSPLHF
J: TRBJ1-1; D: TRBD1; size: .; V: TRBV4-1; DNA: TGCGCCAGCAGCCAAGTGCCAGGGGGCGGGTATACTGAAGCTTTCTTT; CDR3: CASSQVPGGGYTEAFF
J: TRBJ1-2; D: .; size: once; V: TRBV10-1; DNA: TGCGCCAGCACAAGCAAACAGGGTAGTAGTGGCTACACCTTC; CDR3: CASTSKQGSSGYTF
J: TRBJ2-3; D: .; size: .; V: TRBV5-1; DNA: TGCGCCAGCAGCTCGGGAGGCACAGATACGCAGTATTTT; CDR3: CASSSGGTDTQYF
J: TRBJ2-4; D: .; size: .; V: TRBV9; DNA: TGTGCCAGCAGCGCAGACAGCAGAAAAAACATTCAGTACTTC; CDR3: CASSADSRKNIQYF
J: TRBJ2-2; D: TRBD2; size: .; V: TRBV6-1; DNA: TGTGCCAGCAAGCGGGAGATTATGGCCGGGGAGCTGTTTTTT; CDR3: CASKREIMAGELFF
J: TRBJ2-1; D: TRBD2; size: .; V: TRBV5-6; DNA: TGTGCCAGCAGCTTGGCCTATAGCGGGAGTCCTTACAATGAGCAGTTCTTC; CDR3: CASSLAYSGSPYNEQFF
J: TRBJ2-5; D: TRBD1; size: .; V: TRBV4-2; DNA: TGTGCCAGCAGCCAAGGAGGGGGCTATGAGACCCAGTACTTC; CDR3: CASSQGGGYETQYF
J: TRBJ1-4; D: .; size: .; V: TRBV27; DNA: TGTGCCAGCAGCCCTAGGGTCGGCAGGGGAGAGGAAAAACTGTTTTTT; CDR3: CASSPRVGRGEEKLFF
J: TRBJ2-3; D: .; size: .; V: TRBV5-6; DNA: TGTGCCAGCAGCTTTCGGAGGACGGGGGGCACAGATACGCAGTATTTT; CDR3: CASSFRRTGGTDTQYF
J: TRBJ1-5; D: TRBD1; size: .; V: TRBV5-8; DNA: TGTGCCAGCAGATATACAGGGGGCGCTTCTGGCAATCAGCCCCAGCATTTT; CDR3: CASRYTGGASGNQPQHF
J: TRBJ2-2; D: TRBD2; size: .; V: TRBV29-1; DNA: TGCAGCGTTTTCGGACTAGCGGGAGCACCAAACACCGGGGAGCTGTTTTTT; CDR3: CSVFGLAGAPNTGELFF
J: TRBJ1-1; D: .; size: .; V: TRBV19; DNA: TGTGCCAGTAGTATACTGGGACAATTGAACACTGAAGCTTTCTTT; CDR3: CASSILGQLNTEAFF
J: TRBJ1-6; D: TRBD1; size: .; V: TRBV29-1; DNA: TGCAGCGTTGAATTGGGGACAGGGGTTAATTCACCCCTCCACTTT; CDR3: CSVELGTGVNSPLHF
J: TRBJ2-1; D: .; size: .; V: TRBV11-2; DNA: TGTGCCAGCAGCTTAAACGCAGGGGTCTACAATGAGCAGTTCTTC; CDR3: CASSLNAGVYNEQFF
J: TRBJ2-2; D: .; size: .; V: TRBV5-1; DNA: TGCGCCAGCAGCTTATCAGCGCGTAACACCGGGGAGCTGTTTTTT; CDR3: CASSLSARNTGELFF
J: TRBJ2-1; D: TRBD2; size: .; V: TRBV6-6; DNA: TGTGCCAGCAGTTACTCCGGGACTAGCAGCAACAATGAGCAGTTCTTC; CDR3: CASSYSGTSSNNEQFF
J: TRBJ1-1; D: TRBD1; size: .; V: TRBV2; DNA: TGTGCCAGCAAAAGGGACAGGAACACTGAAGCTTTCTTT; CDR3: CASKRDRNTEAFF
J: TRBJ2-3; D: TRBD1; size: .; V: TRBV2; DNA: TGTGCCAGCAGCCGGACAGGGGTGGGCACAGATACGCAGTATTTT; CDR3: CASSRTGVGTDTQYF
J: TRBJ1-2; D: TRBD1; size: .; V: TRBV28; DNA: TGTGCCAGCAGTTCAACCCTACAGGGGTCGACCCCCCGCTACACCTTC; CDR3: CASSSTLQGSTPRYTF
J: TRBJ1-3; D: .; size: few; V: TRBV27; DNA: TGTGCCAGCAGGCCGGGCCAGGGCTCTGGAAACACCATATATTTT; CDR3: CASRPGQGSGNTIYF
J: TRBJ1-2; D: TRBD1; size: .; V: TRBV30; DNA: TGTGCCTGGGGTGGGTGGGACAGGGGGCGCGGCTACACCTTC; CDR3: CAWGGWDRGRGYTF
J: TRBJ2-7; D: TRBD2; size: .; V: TRBV10-1; DNA: TGCGCCAGCAGTTTCAGTACTAGCGGGAGCCCCCAGCAGTACTTC; CDR3: CASSFSTSGSPQQYF
J: TRBJ2-7; D: TRBD1; size: .; V: TRBV7-3; DNA: TGTGCCAGCAGTACCGACAGGGTTGAGCAGTACTTC; CDR3: CASSTDRVEQYF
J: TRBJ2-2; D: TRBD1; size: few; V: TRBV10-2; DNA: TGCGCCAGCAGTGGGCTAGGACAGGGGGCCGGGGAGCTGTTTTTT; CDR3: CASSGLGQGAGELFF
J: TRBJ2-1; D: TRBD1; size: .; V: TRBV6-6; DNA: TGTGCCAGCAGTTACTACCAGGGGGTTGCCAATGAGCAGTTCTTC; CDR3: CASSYYQGVANEQFF
J: TRBJ1-3; D: .; size: .; V: TRBV4-2; DNA: TGTGCCAGCAGCCAAGATGACAGGCATAAACACCTCTCTGGAAACACCATATATTTT; CDR3: CASSQDDRHKHLSGNTIYF
J: TRBJ2-1; D: TRBD1; size: .; V: TRBV6-1; DNA: TGTGCCAGCAGTTATACCGGGACAGACCAGTTCTTC; CDR3: CASSYTGTDQFF
J: TRBJ2-3; D: .; size: .; V: TRBV6-1; DNA: TGTGCCGCGGAAGGCGGTAGCACAGATACGCAGTATTTT; CDR3: CAAEGGSTDTQYF
J: TRBJ2-7; D: TRBD1; size: .; V: TRBV7-3; DNA: TGTGCCAGCAGCTGGACAGGGGTTGACGAGCAGTACTTC; CDR3: CASSWTGVDEQYF
J: TRBJ1-5; D: TRBD1; size: few; V: TRBV18; DNA: TGTGCCAGCTCACGGCCCGAGACAGGGGTTGGGCAGCCCCAGCATTTT; CDR3: CASSRPETGVGQPQHF
J: TRBJ2-7; D: TRBD1; size: .; V: TRBV27; DNA: TGTGCCAGCAGTACCCGGACAGGGGGTAATTACGAGCAGTACTTC; CDR3: CASSTRTGGNYEQYF
J: TRBJ2-5; D: TRBD2; size: .; V: TRBV7-2; DNA: TGTGCCAGCAGCTCCCTTAGCGGGAGTGGGGAGACCCAGTACTTC; CDR3: CASSSLSGSGETQYF
J: TRBJ1-5; D: TRBD1; size: .; V: TRBV10-3; DNA: TGTGCCATTAGACAGGGCGATGGCCAGCCCCAGCATTTT; CDR3: CAIRQGDGQPQHF
J: TRBJ2-1; D: TRBD2; size: .; V: TRBV18; DNA: TGTGCCAGCTCACCGTTACTAGCGGGGTACAATGAGCAGTTCTTC; CDR3: CASSPLLAGYNEQFF